A selection of T cell receptor beta chains follows, all from one sample in a study of T cell repertoires in cytomegalovirus infection. Via MiXCR, TCRdb re-called the reads, giving one row per CDR3 protein. This sample has 200,000 to 250,000 distinct CDR3 sequences, with around 40% found just once. No antigen has been assigned to these receptors. Source: CD8+ T cells from cultured PBMCs, taken from culture after CMV antigen stimulation. Receptors originate from a human donor in good health (CMV status not recorded). Some clones in this sample may be carry-over from other donors' samples. Both conserved end residues are part of each CDR3. D genes are given only for firm matches. Some rows have no size entry. The others give once, few or many, or a class for an expanded clone.

j_gene: TRBJ1-2
v_gene: TRBV7-4
d_gene: NA
abundance: few
CDR3nt: TGTGCCAGCAGCTTAGTACAGACTAACTATGGCTACACCTTC
CDR3aa: CASSLVQTNYGYTF

j_gene: TRBJ2-7
v_gene: TRBV7-6
d_gene: NA
abundance: NA
CDR3nt: TGTGCCAGCAGCGCCTCCGGGACTTCGGAGGGGTACGAGCAGTACTTC
CDR3aa: CASSASGTSEGYEQYF

j_gene: TRBJ2-7
v_gene: TRBV7-2
d_gene: NA
abundance: NA
CDR3nt: TGTGCCAGCAGCTTAGGTGGGAGCGCCTACGAGCAGTACTTC
CDR3aa: CASSLGGSAYEQYF

j_gene: TRBJ2-2
v_gene: TRBV7-9
d_gene: TRBD1
abundance: NA
CDR3nt: TGTGCCAGCAGCAGCCCGACAGGGACAACCGGGGAGCTGTTTTTT
CDR3aa: CASSSPTGTTGELFF

j_gene: TRBJ1-2
v_gene: TRBV29-1
d_gene: TRBD1
abundance: few
CDR3nt: TGCAGCGTTGCCGGGACAGAGGATGGCTACACCTTC
CDR3aa: CSVAGTEDGYTF

j_gene: TRBJ2-7
v_gene: TRBV19
d_gene: NA
abundance: NA
CDR3nt: TGTGCCAGTAGCATAGCGGAGAACTACGAGCAGTACTTC
CDR3aa: CASSIAENYEQYF

j_gene: TRBJ2-7
v_gene: TRBV29-1
d_gene: TRBD1
abundance: NA
CDR3nt: TGCAGCGTTGAGGCGACAGGGGGCTACGAGCAGTACTTC
CDR3aa: CSVEATGGYEQYF

j_gene: TRBJ2-5
v_gene: TRBV7-9
d_gene: TRBD2
abundance: many
CDR3nt: TGTGCCAGCAGCTATCCAAGCGGGGGAGAGACCCAGTACTTC
CDR3aa: CASSYPSGGETQYF

j_gene: TRBJ2-5
v_gene: TRBV4-1
d_gene: NA
abundance: NA
CDR3nt: TGCGCCAGCAGCCAAGAACCCCGGGACGGAAAAGAGACCCAGTACTTC
CDR3aa: CASSQEPRDGKETQYF

j_gene: TRBJ1-1
v_gene: TRBV28
d_gene: NA
abundance: NA
CDR3nt: TGTGCCAGCAGTTTTCGGGTCCAGATGGGCCAACATGAAGCTTTCTTT
CDR3aa: CASSFRVQMGQHEAFF

j_gene: TRBJ2-5
v_gene: TRBV27
d_gene: NA
abundance: NA
CDR3nt: TGTGCCAGCAGTTTTAGTAGGCAAGAGACCCAGTACTTC
CDR3aa: CASSFSRQETQYF

j_gene: TRBJ2-7
v_gene: TRBV4-1
d_gene: TRBD1
abundance: NA
CDR3nt: TGCGCCAGCAGCTATTCACAGGGGACCTACGAGCAGTACTTC
CDR3aa: CASSYSQGTYEQYF

j_gene: TRBJ2-7
v_gene: TRBV7-9
d_gene: NA
abundance: few
CDR3nt: TGTGCCAGCAGCCGGTGGACTCAGGGCACCGAGCAGTACTTC
CDR3aa: CASSRWTQGTEQYF

j_gene: TRBJ1-5
v_gene: TRBV28
d_gene: TRBD1
abundance: few
CDR3nt: TGTGCCAGCAGTTTGCACCGGGACAGATATAGCAATCAGCCCCAGCATTTT
CDR3aa: CASSLHRDRYSNQPQHF

j_gene: TRBJ2-1
v_gene: TRBV5-6
d_gene: NA
abundance: NA
CDR3nt: TGTGCCAGCAGCTGGGGACCTACTAGCAGGGGGGAGTTCTTC
CDR3aa: CASSWGPTSRGEFF

j_gene: TRBJ2-1
v_gene: TRBV7-8
d_gene: NA
abundance: many
CDR3nt: TGTGCCAGCAGCTTAAACGGGGGCAGTGAGCAGTTCTTC
CDR3aa: CASSLNGGSEQFF

j_gene: TRBJ2-2
v_gene: TRBV4-2
d_gene: NA
abundance: NA
CDR3nt: TGTGCCAGCAGCCAAGATTTACAGTACACCGGGGAGCTGTTTTTT
CDR3aa: CASSQDLQYTGELFF

j_gene: TRBJ2-7
v_gene: TRBV19
d_gene: NA
abundance: NA
CDR3nt: TGTGCCAGTAGTATCGTGGGAGCCACTTCCTACGAGCAGTACTTC
CDR3aa: CASSIVGATSYEQYF

j_gene: TRBJ2-7
v_gene: TRBV11-3
d_gene: NA
abundance: few
CDR3nt: TGTGCCAGCAGCCTATGGACAGCCTCCTACGAGCAGTACTTC
CDR3aa: CASSLWTASYEQYF

j_gene: TRBJ2-5
v_gene: TRBV7-9
d_gene: NA
abundance: few
CDR3nt: TGTGCCAGCAGCGGATTACCCGGGACCAAAGAGACCCAGTACTTC
CDR3aa: CASSGLPGTKETQYF

j_gene: TRBJ1-4
v_gene: TRBV27
d_gene: NA
abundance: NA
CDR3nt: TGTGCCAGCGGCCCCGCAATTGAGGAAAAACTGTTTTTT
CDR3aa: CASGPAIEEKLFF

j_gene: TRBJ2-7
v_gene: TRBV5-6
d_gene: NA
abundance: NA
CDR3nt: TGTGCCAGCAGCTCACATAGCTCCTACGAGCAGTACTTC
CDR3aa: CASSSHSSYEQYF

j_gene: TRBJ2-3
v_gene: TRBV28
d_gene: TRBD2
abundance: NA
CDR3nt: TGTGCCAGCAGTTTAAAGCCGCTAGCGGGAGGCACAGATACGCAGTATTTT
CDR3aa: CASSLKPLAGGTDTQYF

j_gene: TRBJ2-7
v_gene: TRBV5-6
d_gene: NA
abundance: few
CDR3nt: TGTGCCAGCAGCTGGGGTACTACCTACGAGCAGTACTTC
CDR3aa: CASSWGTTYEQYF

j_gene: TRBJ2-1
v_gene: TRBV7-6
d_gene: TRBD2
abundance: NA
CDR3nt: TGTACCAGCAGCTTAAGCGGGGGGGATTACAATGAGCAGTTCTTC
CDR3aa: CTSSLSGGDYNEQFF

j_gene: TRBJ2-3
v_gene: TRBV11-2
d_gene: TRBD2
abundance: NA
CDR3nt: TGTGCCAGCAGCTCCTCTAGGGGAAAGCGGGGAAGCACAGATACGCAGTATTTT
CDR3aa: CASSSSRGKRGSTDTQYF

j_gene: TRBJ2-3
v_gene: TRBV7-6
d_gene: NA
abundance: few
CDR3nt: TGTGCCAGCAGCTTAGAGCCCACAGATACGCAGTATTTT
CDR3aa: CASSLEPTDTQYF

j_gene: TRBJ2-3
v_gene: TRBV12-3/TRBV12-4
d_gene: NA
abundance: NA
CDR3nt: TGTGCCAGCAGGCACCCGATGTACACAGATACGCAGTATTTT
CDR3aa: CASRHPMYTDTQYF

j_gene: TRBJ1-2
v_gene: TRBV6-5
d_gene: TRBD1
abundance: NA
CDR3nt: TGTGCCAGCAGTTACTCTAGGGACAGAGTATATGGCTACACCTTC
CDR3aa: CASSYSRDRVYGYTF

j_gene: TRBJ2-7
v_gene: TRBV7-6
d_gene: TRBD1
abundance: few
CDR3nt: TGTGCCAGCAGCTTAGAAGCTCAGGGGGCCTACGAGCAGTACTTC
CDR3aa: CASSLEAQGAYEQYF

j_gene: TRBJ2-7
v_gene: TRBV7-9
d_gene: TRBD2
abundance: NA
CDR3nt: TGTGCCAGCGGGTCTAGCGGGCGTTCCTACGAGCAGTACTTC
CDR3aa: CASGSSGRSYEQYF

j_gene: TRBJ2-1
v_gene: TRBV11-1
d_gene: TRBD1
abundance: few
CDR3nt: TGTGCCAGCAGCTCTAACAGGGGCCCCTACAATGAGCAGTTCTTC
CDR3aa: CASSSNRGPYNEQFF

j_gene: TRBJ2-5
v_gene: TRBV7-2
d_gene: TRBD2
abundance: NA
CDR3nt: TGTGCCAGCAGCTTAGGACTAGCGGGAGGGCCCGGGTACAGAGAGACCCAGTACTTC
CDR3aa: CASSLGLAGGPGYRETQYF

j_gene: TRBJ2-3
v_gene: TRBV19
d_gene: NA
abundance: NA
CDR3nt: TGTGCCAGTAGTAAATCCCTTTTCCGGGAGAGCACAGATACGCAGTATTTT
CDR3aa: CASSKSLFRESTDTQYF

j_gene: TRBJ2-2
v_gene: TRBV7-9
d_gene: TRBD2
abundance: NA
CDR3nt: TGTGCCAGCAGCTCTAGCGGGAGGAGGACCGGGGAGCTGTTTTTT
CDR3aa: CASSSSGRRTGELFF

j_gene: TRBJ2-3
v_gene: TRBV2
d_gene: TRBD2
abundance: NA
CDR3nt: TGTGCCAGCAGCGGGAGGCTAGCGACTAGCACAGATACGCAGTATTTT
CDR3aa: CASSGRLATSTDTQYF

j_gene: TRBJ2-5
v_gene: TRBV7-2
d_gene: NA
abundance: NA
CDR3nt: TGTGCCAGCAGCTCCGACAGCCGAGAGACCCAGTACTTC
CDR3aa: CASSSDSRETQYF

j_gene: TRBJ2-1
v_gene: TRBV6-5
d_gene: TRBD2
abundance: NA
CDR3nt: TGTGCCAGCAGTTCAGCGGGAGGGCTCTTAGATGAGCAGTTCTTC
CDR3aa: CASSSAGGLLDEQFF

j_gene: TRBJ1-1
v_gene: TRBV12-5
d_gene: TRBD1
abundance: few
CDR3nt: TGTGCTAGTGGTTTGGTAATCTTAAGGGGGCGGAACACTGAAGCTTTCTTT
CDR3aa: CASGLVILRGRNTEAFF

j_gene: TRBJ2-1
v_gene: TRBV3-1
d_gene: NA
abundance: NA
CDR3nt: TGTGCCAGCAGCCAAGGTAGCAGGGTTGGAAATGAGACGTTCTTC
CDR3aa: CASSQGSRVGNETFF

j_gene: TRBJ1-3
v_gene: TRBV7-6
d_gene: NA
abundance: NA
CDR3nt: TGTGCCAGCAGTTCCGGACGGGCCTCTGGAAACACCATATATTTT
CDR3aa: CASSSGRASGNTIYF

j_gene: TRBJ2-7
v_gene: TRBV6-1
d_gene: NA
abundance: few
CDR3nt: TGTGCCAGCACACCGAGAGGACCACCTTCCTACGAGCAGTACTTC
CDR3aa: CASTPRGPPSYEQYF

j_gene: TRBJ2-7
v_gene: TRBV28
d_gene: NA
abundance: once
CDR3nt: TGTGCCAGCACGGTTATAACTACGGAGCAGTACTTC
CDR3aa: CASTVITTEQYF

j_gene: TRBJ2-5
v_gene: TRBV7-4
d_gene: TRBD2
abundance: NA
CDR3nt: TGTGCCAGCATCGGACTAGCGGGGGGCGGAGAGACCCAGTACTTC
CDR3aa: CASIGLAGGGETQYF

j_gene: TRBJ1-6
v_gene: TRBV28
d_gene: TRBD1
abundance: NA
CDR3nt: TGTGCCAGCAGCCGTAGAGGGTACCAGACAGGGAGCTCCTATAATTCACCCCTCCACTTT
CDR3aa: CASSRRGYQTGSSYNSPLHF

j_gene: TRBJ2-1
v_gene: TRBV4-1
d_gene: TRBD1
abundance: few
CDR3nt: TGCGCCAGCAGCCAAGACCCCGGGACAGGGATTTACAATGAGCAGTTCTTC
CDR3aa: CASSQDPGTGIYNEQFF

j_gene: TRBJ2-5
v_gene: TRBV6-6
d_gene: NA
abundance: NA
CDR3nt: TGTGCCAGCAACTACGGGGAGACCCAGTACTTC
CDR3aa: CASNYGETQYF

j_gene: TRBJ2-5
v_gene: TRBV27
d_gene: NA
abundance: NA
CDR3nt: TGTGCCAGCAGCTCCCTTGAGGACAGCCAAGAGACCCAGTACTTC
CDR3aa: CASSSLEDSQETQYF

j_gene: TRBJ2-3
v_gene: TRBV7-8
d_gene: TRBD2
abundance: NA
CDR3nt: TGTGCCAGCAGCTCCCTTAGCGGGGTGAGCACAGATACGCAGTATTTT
CDR3aa: CASSSLSGVSTDTQYF

j_gene: TRBJ2-1
v_gene: TRBV11-2
d_gene: TRBD2
abundance: NA
CDR3nt: TGTGCCAGCAGCCAAGCGGGGGGGCCGAATGAGCAGTTCTTC
CDR3aa: CASSQAGGPNEQFF

j_gene: TRBJ2-1
v_gene: TRBV6-1
d_gene: NA
abundance: NA
CDR3nt: TGTGCAAGCAGTTATAGGACTGTTGTAGATGAGCAGTTCTTC
CDR3aa: CASSYRTVVDEQFF

j_gene: TRBJ2-3
v_gene: TRBV7-9
d_gene: TRBD2
abundance: few
CDR3nt: TGTGCCAGCAGCTCAAGCGGGGGGGCGGAAGATACGCAGTATTTT
CDR3aa: CASSSSGGAEDTQYF

j_gene: TRBJ2-2
v_gene: TRBV6-6
d_gene: NA
abundance: NA
CDR3nt: TGTGCCAGCAGTTCCCCCCAGAACACCGGGGAGCTGTTTTTT
CDR3aa: CASSSPQNTGELFF

j_gene: TRBJ1-3
v_gene: TRBV27
d_gene: NA
abundance: few
CDR3nt: TGTGCCAGCAGTTACACGGGACTGCGGGGTCTCTCTGGAAACACCATATATTTT
CDR3aa: CASSYTGLRGLSGNTIYF